These 14 T cell receptor beta chains came from one sample sequenced in a study of OX40 agonist ivuxolimab in advanced cancers. The table came from immunoSEQ multiplex PCR; TCRdb's copy has only in-frame clones and leaves some out. The repertoire holds about 50,000 clones, with about 80% as singletons. The sequencing used CD4+ or CD8+ T cells sorted from blood, collected in a trial of the OX40 agonist ivuxolimab. These receptor sequences come from an adult with an advanced solid tumor such as melanoma, head and neck, liver or kidney cancer.

The gene calls are TRBV2 and TRBJ1-1; TRBD1 aligns across 7 bases. This CDR3 is built from 14 residues. V gave up 4 bases and J gave up 2 bases; unmatched junction bases: 4. The V gene's germline CDR1 is SNHLY and CDR2 FYNNEI. Here the CDR3 DNA reads TGTGCCAGCAGTGGAGGGACAGCTAACACTGAAGCTTTCTTT. It translates to CASSGGTANTEAFF.

The chain recombines TRBV2 with TRBJ1-2; the match to TRBD1 covers 10 bases. V was clipped by 7 bases and J by 4 bases; unmatched bases: 9. CDR1 is SNHLY and CDR2 is FYNNEI in the germline V gene. This CDR3 region has 15 residues. The CDR3 DNA reads TGTGCCAGCAAAACTGACAGGGGGCGCATCTATGGCTACACCTTC. It codes for CASKTDRGRIYGYTF.

This chain joins TRBV6-1 and TRBJ1-3; D is undetermined. Germline CDR1 is MNHNS and CDR2 is SASEGT. The V and J ends lost 1 base and 2 bases respectively, with 9 bases between them. CDR3 size: 15 residues. CDR3 protein: CASSEGPGAGNTIYF. CDR3 in DNA: TGTGCCAGCAGTGAAGGCCCCGGGGCTGGAAACACCATATATTTT.

The J gene is TRBJ1-2, the V gene TRBV6-5; 7 bases align to TRBD1. The CDR3 contains 15 residues. Germline V gene data show CDR1 as MNHEY and CDR2 as SVGAGI. V was pared by 2 bases and J by 1 base, with 4 bases of the junction left unmatched. DNA of the CDR3: TGTGCCAGCAGTTACATCCAGGGGGGTAACTATGGCTACACCTTC. Translating gives CASSYIQGGNYGYTF.

The chain recombines TRBV5-4 with TRBJ2-1; 9 bases fit TRBD2. V was clipped by 4 bases and J by 0 bases; unmatched bases: 5. CDR1 and CDR2 from the germline V gene are SGHNT and YYREEE (reference sequence). This CDR3 contains 16 residues. This CDR3 reads CASSGGGDPSYNEQFF. CDR3 DNA: TGTGCCAGCAGCGGCGGGGGGGACCCCTCCTACAATGAGCAGTTCTTC.

This chain links TRBV4-2 with TRBJ1-1; possible D gene TRBD1, 5 bases. This CDR3 spans 14 amino acids. Germline V lookup: CDR1 LGHNA, CDR2 YNFKEQ. V lost 4 bases and J lost 6, with 15 bases in between. The CDR3 DNA reads as TGTGCCAGCAGCCCCTACGGGGCAAGAGCTGAAGCTTTCTTT. The encoded protein is CASSPYGARAEAFF.

The chain recombines TRBV4-3 with TRBJ1-1, with D perhaps matching TRBD1 (6 bases). The CDR3 is made up of 18 amino acids. Per the germline V gene, CDR1 is LGHNA and CDR2 is YSLEER. Trimming removed 0 bases at V and 3 bases at J, with 20 bases between. The CDR3 is CASSQDGGAGRGDTEAFF. CDR3 nucleotides: TGCGCCAGCAGCCAAGATGGGGGGGCAGGGAGGGGTGACACTGAAGCTTTCTTT.

J is TRBJ1-5 and V is TRBV27; D remains ambiguous. CDR3 size: 13 residues. Trimming left V 5 bases short and J 8 bases short, with 13 bases between. The germline CDR1 and CDR2 sequences are MNHEY and SMNVEV (reference sequence). The CDR3 spells CASSPRNLEPQHF. DNA of the CDR3: TGTGCCAGCAGTCCCCGGAATCTAGAGCCCCAGCATTTT.

This clone was counted a few times. As DNA, the CDR3 is TGTGCCAGCAGCGGATGGGGGGGATTTGATCAGCCCCAGCATTTT. It codes for CASSGWGGFDQPQHF. The V and J genes are TRBV7-9 and TRBJ1-5; the D gene is possibly TRBD1 (5 bases). Trimming stripped 5 bases from V and 5 bases from J, with 16 bases between. The CDR3 is 15 amino acids. CDR1 and CDR2 from the germline V gene are SEHNR and FQNEAQ (reference sequence).

The genes are TRBV2 and TRBJ1-1, with D unresolved. Germline V gene lookup returns CDR1 SNHLY and CDR2 FYNNEI. V was clipped by 9 bases and J by 0 bases, with 11 bases between them. The CDR3 spans 13 residues. DNA of the CDR3: TGTGCCAGGTGGCGGGCCCTGAACACTGAAGCTTTCTTT. Its translation is CARWRALNTEAFF.

In regard to this clone: Other nucleotide sequences from this sample produce the same CDR3. The chain joins TRBV9 to TRBJ2-3; D unclear. The V and J ends lost 0 bases and 1 base respectively, with 3 bases between them. Looked up from germline, CDR1 is SGDLS and CDR2 is YYNGEE. The CDR3 is made up of 13 amino acids. The CDR3 loop reads CASSVGGTDTQYF. The CDR3 coding sequence is TGTGCCAGCAGCGTAGGCGGCACAGATACGCAGTATTTT.

The CDR3 DNA follows: TGCGCCAGCAGCCCCCGGACAGGGGAAGAGACCCAGTACTTC. This translates into CASSPRTGEETQYF. The V and J genes are TRBV5-1 and TRBJ2-5; 9 bases line up with TRBD1. Germline CDR1 reads SGHRS; CDR2 reads YFSETQ. The CDR3 extends over 14 amino acids. V lost 4 bases to trimming and J lost 3 bases; unmatched junction nucleotides: 4.

In its sample, this clone was seen a few times. The genes are TRBV19 and TRBJ1-5, with 9 positions matching TRBD1. J was trimmed by 0 bases and V by 5 bases; bases with no gene match: 5. Germline V gives CDR1 LNHDA, CDR2 SQIVND (reference sequence). The CDR3 extends over 16 amino acids. CDR3 DNA: TGTGCCAGTAGTTTCCGGGACAGGGTTAGCAATCAGCCCCAGCATTTT. This translates into CASSFRDRVSNQPQHF.

The chain employs TRBV12-5 and TRBJ1-1, with D possibly matching TRBD1 (5 bases). Trimming shortened V by 6 bases and J by 4 bases, and 12 bases separated the two germline ends. CDR3 length: 13 residues. The germline V gene encodes CDR1 LGHNT and CDR2 FRNRAP. Here the CDR3 reads CASGLGGFTEAFF. CDR3 nucleotides: TGTGCTAGTGGCCTGGGGGGATTCACTGAAGCTTTCTTT.